These 27 T cell receptor beta chains were all obtained from the same sample, sequenced in a study of blood T cells in healthy people across ages (dated by TCRdb to between 2015 and 2016). Library prep was done by 5' RACE. This sample was sequenced with an Illumina HiSeq 2500. A second PCR of 7 to 11 cycles was performed with a sample-barcoded 5' primer and a J-beta primer mix. The public reads were quality trimmed at Q25 with fastp and then assembled into clones with MiXCR by TCRdb, keeping productive beta chains. Each entry merges the rows of one CDR3 protein and shows their most common DNA and genes. In all, the sample holds about 1 million distinct CDR3 sequences, and around 43% of those were seen once. The ten largest make up 15% to 20% of the sample. Sequenced sample: blood. The receptors derive from an older woman in good health.

This chain joins TRBV4-2 and TRBJ2-1, with 7 bases that match TRBD2. Germline CDR1 LGHNA, CDR2 YNFKEQ. V trimming: 1 base; J trimming: 0 bases; junction bases outside the gene matches: 6. This CDR3 spans 17 amino acids. In DNA form, the CDR3 reads TGTGCCAGCAGCCAAGCGATGGGAGGGAGCTCCTACAATGAGCAGTTCTTC. Its translation: CASSQAMGGSSYNEQFF.

Only a few counts were recorded for this clonotype. The chain carries TRBV14 and TRBJ2-5; 8 bases are a match to TRBD2. Per germline, CDR1 SGHDN and CDR2 FVKESK. J gave up 2 bases and V 5 bases, and 19 bases lay outside the gene matches. The CDR3 runs to 19 residues. The CDR3 DNA follows: TGTGCCAGCAGCGCAGGGGCGCCAGGACTAGCCCAGTGGCAAGAGACCCAGTACTTC. This encodes CASSAGAPGLAQWQETQYF.

This rearrangement joins TRBV6-2 or TRBV6-3 to TRBJ1-2; the D gene is possibly TRBD1 (5 bases). The germline V gene has CDR1 MNHEY and CDR2 SVGEGT. This CDR3 has 14 residues. V was pared by 2 bases and J by 3 bases, with 10 bases between. The CDR3 DNA sequence: TGTGCCAGCAGTTACGGGGGGACTTACTATGGCTACACCTTC. It yields the protein CASSYGGTYYGYTF.

This clonotype was seen more than once but under ten times. This chain connects TRBV20-1 to TRBJ1-2; D unresolved. The germline V and J ends were trimmed by 3 bases and 2 bases, with 7 bases remaining between them. The CDR3 consists of 12 residues. Germline lookup yields CDR1 DFQATT and CDR2 SNEGSKA (reference sequence). The DNA for the CDR3 is TGCAGTGCTAGCCCCAAAAACTATGGCTACACCTTC. Protein: CSASPKNYGYTF.

Points on this clonotype: One end of the junction does not line up with germline, which may come from a read error. The gene calls are TRBV4-1 and TRBJ2-2, with 12 bases fitting TRBD2. Germline V gene lookup returns CDR1 MGHRA and CDR2 YSYEKL. CDR3 size: 19 residues. CDR3 loop: CTSSQDPSGTSGLTGELFF. CDR3 DNA: TGCACCAGCAGCCAAGACCCCTCCGGGACTAGCGGGCTAACCGGGGAGCTGTTTTTT.

This clonotype appeared a few times. V gene TRBV10-3 combines with J gene TRBJ2-7; 9 bases agree with TRBD1. J lost 5 bases, V lost 6 bases, and 5 bases had no gene match. CDR1 ENHRY and CDR2 SYGVKD come from the germline V gene. This CDR3 has 13 amino acids. DNA for the CDR3: TGTGCCATCAGACCGGGACAGGGTGACGAGCAGTACTTC. This codes for CAIRPGQGDEQYF.

This clonotype turned up a few times. The chain uses TRBV29-1 and TRBJ2-3; D is unclear. This CDR3 region has 11 residues. Trimming cost V 5 bases and J 4 bases, with 7 bases left between them. Germline V gene data show CDR1 as SQVTM and CDR2 as ANQGSEA. The CDR3 nucleotides read TGCAGCGTTTCTCGAGCAGATACGCAGTATTTT. Its protein is CSVSRADTQYF.

This clonotype has a handful of counts. The chain employs TRBV20-1 and TRBJ2-5, with 11 bases fitting TRBD2. CDR1 is DFQATT, CDR2 SNEGSKA, per germline (reference sequence). CDR3 length: 17 amino acids. With V trimmed by 5 bases and J by 0 bases, 11 bases remained unmatched. The CDR3 sequence is CSAGGLAGGWYQETQYF. The CDR3 region has the DNA TGCAGTGCTGGTGGGCTAGCGGGAGGATGGTACCAAGAGACCCAGTACTTC.

This clonotype was detected a few times. This chain uses TRBV20-1 with TRBJ2-4; 8 bases are shared with TRBD2. This CDR3 region has 15 residues. CDR1 is DFQATT and CDR2 is SNEGSKA in the germline V gene (reference sequence). J gave up 1 base and V 3 bases, and 5 bases lay outside the gene matches. This CDR3 reads CSASGRALAKNIQYF. CDR3 bases: TGCAGTGCTAGCGGGAGGGCCTTGGCCAAAAACATTCAGTACTTC.

Worth noting for this clonotype: An end of the junction differs from the germline gene, which may be a read error. This chain joins TRBV5-1 and TRBJ2-3, with 8 nucleotides matching TRBD1. CDR3 length: 16 residues. Germline CDR1 reads SGHRS; CDR2 reads YFSETQ. CDR3 DNA: TGCGCCGGCAGCTCAGGACAGGGACGAAACACAGATACGCAGTATTTT. Residues: CAGSSGQGRNTDTQYF. Drawing the rest from reference TRBV5-1 and TRBJ2-3, the complete variable domain is KAGVTQTPRYLIKTRGQQVTLSCSPISGHRSVSWYQQTPGQGLQFLFEYFSETQRNKGNFPGRFSGRQFSNSRSEMNVSTLELGDSALYLCAGSSGQGRNTDTQYFGPGTRLTVL.

This clonotype was counted a few times. The chain uses TRBV5-6 and TRBJ2-7; no clear D. The V end was cut by 0 bases, the J end by 3 bases, with 7 bases between. The CDR3 totals 13 residues. Looked up from germline, CDR1 is SGHDT and CDR2 is YYEEEE. CDR3 sequence reads: CASSLDINYEQYF. In nucleotides, the CDR3 is TGTGCCAGCAGCTTGGACATAAACTACGAGCAGTACTTC.

The rearrangement links TRBV2 to TRBJ2-5; possibly TRBD1 for D (6 bases). V was pared by 7 bases and J by 1 base, with 10 bases between. CDR3 length: 13 amino acids. CDR1 SNHLY and CDR2 FYNNEI come from the germline V gene. CDR3 sequence reads: CASTKDSQETQYF. The CDR3, as DNA: TGTGCCAGCACCAAGGACAGCCAAGAGACCCAGTACTTC.

A note on this clonotype: Germline and junction disagree at one end, which may indicate a read error. This sequence joins TRBV20-1 and TRBJ2-3; 13 nucleotides agree with TRBD2. The CDR3 is 17 amino acids. Germline V gene lookup returns CDR1 DFQATT and CDR2 SNEGSKA (reference sequence). CDR3 protein: CSTSGRTSGRRIDTQYF. CDR3 in DNA: TGCAGTACTAGCGGACGGACTAGCGGGAGAAGAATAGATACGCAGTATTTT.

The chain uses TRBV27 and TRBJ2-5, with D possibly being TRBD2 (5 bases). With 5 bases removed from V and 1 base from J, the gap between germline ends came to 11 bases. The CDR3 has 14 amino acids. Germline-derived CDR1 and CDR2 are MNHEY and SMNVEV (reference sequence). CDR3 nucleotide sequence: TGTGCCAGCAGTCCCCGGGGTCGCCAAGAGACCCAGTACTTC. Translation gives CASSPRGRQETQYF.

The V call is TRBV18, the J call TRBJ2-5; the D is unclear. The V gene's germline CDR1 is KGHSH and CDR2 LQKENI. The CDR3 is made up of 14 amino acids. V shed 6 bases and J shed 1 base, with 12 bases lying between them. The CDR3 DNA follows: TGTGCCAGCTCCAACGACGCGTTCCAAGAGACCCAGTACTTC. This gives the protein CASSNDAFQETQYF.

About this clonotype: A junction boundary mismatches the germline segment, possibly from a read error. The rearrangement links TRBV29-1 to TRBJ2-4, with 9 positions matching TRBD1. The CDR3 totals 14 residues. Germline V CDR1 and CDR2: SQVTM, ANQGSEA. The CDR3 nucleotides read TGCAACGTTGTTTTCACGGACAGGGGTAGGGAGCAGTACTTC. This sequence encodes CNVVFTDRGREQYF.

The chain uses TRBV7-9 and TRBJ2-5; TRBD2 is a possible D gene (6 bases). CDR3 length equals 14 residues. Germline V lookup: CDR1 SEHNR, CDR2 FQNEAQ (reference sequence). V was pared by 4 bases and J by 3 bases, with 12 bases between. In DNA form, the CDR3 reads TGTGCCAGCAGCTCCGGGAAGCGGGAAGAGACCCAGTACTTC. This codes for CASSSGKREETQYF.

This chain links TRBV5-1 with TRBJ2-1; TRBD1 is a possible D gene (5 bases). The V gene's germline CDR1 is SGHRS and CDR2 YFSETQ. CDR3 length: 16 amino acids. V was cut by 2 bases and J by 1 base, with 13 bases left in between. DNA of the CDR3: TGCGCCAGCAGCTTCTCAGGGCTTGGTTCCTACAATGAGCAGTTCTTC. This encodes CASSFSGLGSYNEQFF.

The V gene is TRBV19, the J gene TRBJ2-3; the match to TRBD1 covers 7 bases. The CDR3 has 14 residues. Germline lookup yields CDR1 LNHDA and CDR2 SQIVND (reference sequence). J was trimmed by 5 bases and V by 4 bases; bases with no gene match: 6. The CDR3 is CASSTRQGGDTQYF. CDR3 nucleotides: TGTGCCAGTAGTACTAGACAGGGCGGAGATACGCAGTATTTT. Full variable domain (remainder filled in from reference TRBV19 and TRBJ2-3): DGGITQSPKYLFRKEGQNVTLSCEQNLNHDAMYWYRQDPGQGLRLIYYSQIVNDFQKGDIAEGYSVSREKKESFPLTVTSAQKNPTAFYLCASSTRQGGDTQYFGPGTRLTVL.

Of note for this clonotype: At one end, the junction sequence differs from germline, possibly due to a read error. V gene TRBV4-1 combines with J gene TRBJ2-1; D is perhaps TRBD1 (5 bases). Germline V lookup: CDR1 MGHRA, CDR2 YSYEKL. The CDR3 contains 16 residues. CDR3 region: CVSSQEEAGPYNEQFF. In DNA, the CDR3 is TGCGTCAGCAGCCAAGAAGAGGCAGGGCCCTACAATGAGCAGTTCTTC.

J is TRBJ2-3 and V is TRBV5-1; tentative D call: TRBD2 (5 bases). This CDR3 has 15 residues. CDR1 is SGHRS, CDR2 YFSETQ, per germline. Trimming removed 0 bases from V and 2 bases from J, with 10 bases in between. The CDR3 DNA sequence: TGCGCCAGCAGCTTGGCCGGGGTAAACACAGATACGCAGTATTTT. The encoded protein is CASSLAGVNTDTQYF.

This clonotype turned up a few times. The chain links TRBV27 to TRBJ2-4; either TRBD1 or TRBD2 may supply D (6 bases each). The J call may be incorrect, as the DNA end agrees better with TRBJ2-7. The CDR3 covers 15 residues. In germline, CDR1 is MNHEY, CDR2 SMNVEV (reference sequence). The chain's CDR3 is CASSSYRAGGIEQYF. Written as DNA, the CDR3 is TGTGCCAGCAGTTCCTACAGGGCCGGGGGTATCGAGCAGTACTTC.

The DNA of the CDR3 is TGTGCCAGCAAAACGGGACAGACCACAGATACGCAGTATTTT. It codes for CASKTGQTTDTQYF. This chain links TRBV27 with TRBJ2-3; 7 nucleotides line up with TRBD1. Germline-derived CDR1 and CDR2 are MNHEY and SMNVEV (reference sequence). The CDR3 is 14 amino acids. Losses at the gene ends were 7 bases for V and 2 bases for J; bases not matched to a gene: 6.

The chain couples TRBV7-2 to TRBJ2-3, with 10 positions matching TRBD2. This CDR3 has 16 amino acids. Losses at the gene ends were 5 bases for V and 0 bases for J; bases not matched to a gene: 5. Germline values: CDR1 SGHTA, CDR2 FQGNSA. DNA for the CDR3: TGTGCCAGCAGCCTGACTAGCGGGTACAGCACAGATACGCAGTATTTT. Translating it yields CASSLTSGYSTDTQYF.

This clonotype was seen only a few times. This chain connects TRBV7-9 to TRBJ1-6, with D uncertain. The length of the CDR3 is 15 residues. Trimming pared 5 bases from V and 7 bases from J, leaving 15 bases between. CDR1 is SEHNR and CDR2 is FQNEAQ in the germline V gene (reference sequence). The CDR3 DNA is TGTGCCAGCAGCACCCGTTCCGGAATAAATTCACCCCTCCACTTT. As protein: CASSTRSGINSPLHF.

The genes are TRBV5-1 and TRBJ2-5; D not resolved. V lost 3 bases and J lost 1, with 7 bases in between. Germline CDR1 and CDR2: SGHRS and YFSETQ. CDR3 length: 13 residues. The CDR3 is CASSSKGQETQYF. The CDR3 DNA sequence: TGCGCCAGCAGCTCGAAAGGCCAAGAGACCCAGTACTTC.

The CDR3 DNA sequence: TGTGCCAGCAGTGCAGGACAGGGAGTGCAAGGCTACACCTTC. Its translation is CASSAGQGVQGYTF. The genes are TRBV27 and TRBJ1-2; TRBD1 aligns across 8 bases. CDR1 and CDR2 (germline): MNHEY, SMNVEV (reference sequence). V was clipped by 5 bases and J by 8 bases; unmatched bases: 10. The CDR3 is 14 amino acids.